This entry lists 13 T cell receptor beta chains sequenced from one sample in a study of control samples from healthy donors and cancer patients. Measured with immunoSEQ multiplex PCR; TCRdb has only the in-frame clones, and not every one. The repertoire has 120,000 or so clones, around nine tenths of them found once; the top ten carry more than 6.5%. Input material: blood. These receptors were taken from a man aged 40-50 years in good health.

The chain links TRBV2 to TRBJ2-5; no definite D call. Germline CDR1 is SNHLY and CDR2 is FYNNEI. V lost 7 bases, J lost 2 bases, and 5 bases lay in between. The CDR3 covers 11 residues. CDR3 sequence reads: CASTLQETQYF. The CDR3 DNA sequence: TGTGCCAGCACCCTGCAAGAGACCCAGTACTTC.

This clone has a handful of counts. This chain joins TRBV7-8 and TRBJ2-1; D may be TRBD2 (6 bases). Germline lookup yields CDR1 SGHVS and CDR2 FQNEAQ. The V end was cut by 5 bases, the J end by 5 bases, with 34 bases between. The CDR3 is 21 residues long. The CDR3 DNA follows: TGTGCCAGCAGCCGAGGTGGGTGGGGACTCATTTCCATTTCCAGCGACAATGAGCAGTTCTTC. Its translation: CASSRGGWGLISISSDNEQFF.

The chain recombines TRBV6-5 with TRBJ2-6; 8 bases are shared with TRBD2. The V gene's germline CDR1 is MNHEY and CDR2 SVGAGI. V shed 8 bases and J 7 bases; nucleotides not matched to a gene: 7. The CDR3 has 14 amino acids. The chain's CDR3 is CASARGAVANVLTF. CDR3 bases: TGTGCCAGCGCGCGGGGGGCCGTCGCCAACGTCCTGACTTTC.

This clone has just a few counts. The J gene is TRBJ1-4, the V gene TRBV6-6, with D perhaps matching TRBD1 (5 bases). Germline-derived CDR1 and CDR2 are MNHNY and SVGAGI (reference sequence). The CDR3 is 15 residues long. V lost 5 bases and J 6 bases, leaving 16 bases between the germline ends. The CDR3 spells CASSPHAGTDEKLFF. The CDR3 nucleotides are TGTGCCAGCAGTCCGCATGCCGGGACGGATGAAAAACTGTTTTTT.

This sequence joins TRBV6-2 or TRBV6-3 and TRBJ2-5; D might be TRBD2 (5 bases). Germline assignment: CDR1 MNHEY and CDR2 SVGEGT. There are 16 residues in the CDR3. V lost 0 bases and J 1 base, leaving 12 bases between the germline ends. CDR3 amino acids: CASSYSPGLGQETQYF. In DNA form, the CDR3 reads TGTGCCAGCAGTTACTCTCCCGGACTGGGCCAAGAGACCCAGTACTTC.

Comments on this clone: The conserved phenylalanine or tryptophan normally closing the CDR3 is absent here, so this likely arose from a read error. The chain carries TRBV7-9 and TRBJ1-2, with D unresolved. The V and J ends lost 1 base and 8 bases respectively, with 8 bases between them. CDR3 length: 12 residues. Germline V lookup: CDR1 SEHNR, CDR2 FQNEAQ (reference sequence). CDR3 region: CASSLGRWGYTL. The CDR3 coding sequence is TGTGCCAGCAGCTTAGGTCGGTGGGGCTACACCCTC.

J is TRBJ2-5 and V is TRBV5-1; D is possibly TRBD2 (6 bases). With 6 bases removed from V and 2 bases from J, the gap between germline ends came to 17 bases. Per germline, CDR1 SGHRS and CDR2 YFSETQ. This CDR3 comprises 15 residues. The CDR3 DNA is TGCGCCAGCAAATTCTCGGGGGAAATACAAGAGACCCAGTACTTC. Translated: CASKFSGEIQETQYF.

The rearrangement joins TRBV12-3 or TRBV12-4 to TRBJ2-1; D gene unclear. This CDR3 is 12 amino acids long. The V and J ends lost 2 bases and 4 bases respectively, with 3 bases between them. The CDR3 region is CASSLRYNEQFF. The CDR3 nucleotides are TGTGCCAGCAGTTTACGTTACAATGAGCAGTTCTTC.

This clone was observed a single time. The rearrangement uses TRBV4-2 and TRBJ2-7; D is tentatively TRBD1 or TRBD2 (5 bases each). Germline assignment: CDR1 LGHNA and CDR2 YNFKEQ. The ends were cut back, 8 bases at V and 5 bases at J, with 19 bases in the middle. The CDR3 is made up of 14 amino acids. DNA for the CDR3: TGTGCCAGCCACCAAATCGGGGCAAGGGACGAGCAGTACTTC. It yields the protein CASHQIGARDEQYF.

The chain is built from TRBV11-3 and TRBJ1-6, with unresolved D. Trimming took 5 bases from V and 7 from J, leaving 15 bases between them. Looked up from germline, CDR1 is SGHNT and CDR2 is YENEEA. The length of the CDR3 is 15 residues. The CDR3 DNA reads TGTGCCAGCAGCCCGACGCGTGGTATGAATTCACCCCTCCACTTT. Translation gives CASSPTRGMNSPLHF.

V usage is TRBV3-1 (or the pseudogene TRBV3-2) and J usage is TRBJ2-1, with D possibly TRBD2 on 6 matching bases. The CDR3 is 15 residues long. V lost 2 bases and J 9 bases, leaving 17 bases between the germline ends. The germline V gene has CDR1 LGHDT and CDR2 YNNKEL (reference sequence). CDR3 sequence reads: CASSQQRLPGVEQFF. The DNA for the CDR3 is TGTGCCAGCAGCCAACAACGATTGCCGGGGGTTGAGCAGTTCTTC.

The chain recombines TRBV24-1 with TRBJ2-3; 9 bases line up with TRBD1. The ends lost 4 bases at V and 3 bases at J; junction bases unmatched: 4. Germline V CDR1 and CDR2: KGHDR, SFDVKD. The CDR3 spans 15 residues. CDR3 sequence reads: CATSDPGQGTDTQYF. DNA of the CDR3: TGTGCCACCAGTGACCCGGGACAGGGAACAGATACGCAGTATTTT.

The chain links TRBV11-2 to TRBJ1-1; no firm D call. In germline, CDR1 is SGHAT, CDR2 FQNNGV. The CDR3 runs to 15 residues. V was trimmed by 4 bases and J by 1 base, leaving 13 bases between them. The CDR3: CASSSQRHQNTEAFF. In DNA form, the CDR3 reads TGTGCCAGCAGCTCTCAAAGACACCAGAACACTGAAGCTTTCTTT.